Below are 19 T cell receptor beta chains sequenced from a single sample in a study of blood T cell repertoires in COVID-19. Assay used: immunoSEQ multiplex PCR; TCRdb lists only in-frame clones, some missing. Among about 56,000 clones listed, 89% were seen once. Sequenced: peripheral blood. These receptor sequences come from a human donor in a cohort sampled during active COVID-19.

The rearrangement uses TRBV6-5 and TRBJ1-4; D is possibly TRBD1 (5 bases). With 2 bases removed from V and 7 bases from J, the gap between germline ends came to 11 bases. The germline V gene encodes CDR1 MNHEY and CDR2 SVGAGI. The CDR3 runs to 14 residues. The CDR3 loop reads CASSYVGVGEKLFF. The CDR3 nucleotides read TGTGCCAGCAGTTACGTAGGGGTCGGTGAAAAACTGTTTTTT.

This clone was detected only once. V and J are TRBV3-1 (or the pseudogene TRBV3-2) and TRBJ2-4; perhaps TRBD2 as D (6 bases). The germline V and J ends were trimmed by 1 base and 3 bases, with 7 bases remaining between them. The CDR3 consists of 14 residues. The germline CDR1 and CDR2 sequences are LGHDT and YNNKEL (reference sequence). The chain's CDR3 is CASSQGGGKNIQYF. CDR3 in DNA: TGTGCCAGCAGCCAAGGGGGAGGCAAAAACATTCAGTACTTC.

This chain connects TRBV19 to TRBJ2-5; tentatively, D is TRBD2 (7 bases). CDR1 is LNHDA and CDR2 is SQIVND in the germline V gene (reference sequence). The CDR3 contains 17 residues. V was shortened by 5 bases and J by 5 bases, with 24 bases between the two germline ends. CDR3 bases: TGTGCCAGTAGTGCTTCCGCGCGGGGGCTGAGGGGGGAGACCCAGTACTTC. Protein: CASSASARGLRGETQYF.

The chain combines TRBV7-2 with TRBJ2-7; D is ambiguous. Germline values: CDR1 SGHTA, CDR2 FQGNSA. V lost 4 bases, J lost 3 bases, and 16 bases lay in between. The CDR3 has 15 amino acids. CDR3: CASSSQLVRSYEQYF. DNA of the CDR3: TGTGCCAGCAGCTCCCAGCTCGTAAGGAGCTACGAGCAGTACTTC.

The rearrangement joins TRBV3-1 (or the pseudogene TRBV3-2) to TRBJ2-4, with 11 bases identical to TRBD2. V lost 3 bases to trimming and J lost 15 bases; unmatched junction nucleotides: 7. The germline gives CDR1 LGHDT, CDR2 YNNKEL (reference sequence). There are 13 residues in the CDR3. The CDR3 DNA reads TGTGCCAGCAGCCAGTTTACTAGCGGGGGCCTGTACTTC. It translates to CASSQFTSGGLYF.

This sequence joins TRBV5-1 and TRBJ1-1; D is unclear. CDR3 size: 13 residues. V lost 9 bases, J lost 1 base, and 13 bases lay in between. Germline V gives CDR1 SGHRS, CDR2 YFSETQ. CDR3: CATQVEANTEAFF. CDR3 nucleotides: TGCGCCACCCAAGTTGAAGCGAACACTGAAGCTTTCTTT.

The chain employs TRBV4-1 and TRBJ1-2; 8 nucleotides agree with TRBD1. The CDR3 has 16 residues. Trimming at V came to 1 base and at J to 4 bases, leaving 8 bases not matched to a gene. Germline CDR1 is MGHRA and CDR2 is YSYEKL. CDR3 residues: CASSQAVTGAAYGYTF. The CDR3 nucleotides are TGCGCCAGCAGCCAAGCGGTGACAGGGGCGGCCTATGGCTACACCTTC.

This clone has just a few counts. The chain combines TRBV15 with TRBJ1-5; D is perhaps TRBD1 (6 bases). This CDR3 has 15 amino acids. Germline V gene data show CDR1 as LNHNV and CDR2 as YYDKDF (reference sequence). Trimming cost V 0 bases and J 6 bases, with 12 bases left between them. The CDR3 region is CATSRDRGAVQPQHF. CDR3 DNA sequence: TGTGCCACCAGCAGAGATCGGGGGGCAGTTCAGCCCCAGCATTTT.

The chain couples TRBV18 to TRBJ2-5; maybe TRBD2 (6 bases). V was pared by 3 bases and J by 3 bases, with 17 bases between. Germline CDR1 reads KGHSH; CDR2 reads LQKENI. The CDR3 sequence is 16 residues long. The CDR3 reads CASSPGPRLVEETQYF. The DNA for the CDR3 is TGTGCCAGCTCACCGGGGCCACGACTAGTTGAAGAGACCCAGTACTTC.

This chain links TRBV9 with TRBJ1-3; perhaps TRBD1 as D (5 bases). The V and J ends lost 3 bases and 6 bases respectively, with 16 bases between them. The CDR3 has 15 amino acids. Per germline, CDR1 SGDLS and CDR2 YYNGEE. The CDR3 DNA is TGTGCCAGCAGCGCGGTACAAGGAGGGGTAAACACCATATATTTT. Its translation: CASSAVQGGVNTIYF. Full variable domain (remainder filled in from reference TRBV9 and TRBJ1-3): DSGVTQTPKHLITATGQRVTLRCSPRSGDLSVYWYQQSLDQGLQFLIQYYNGEERAKGNILERFSAQQFPDLHSELNLSSLELGDSALYFCASSAVQGGVNTIYFGEGSWLTVV.

The chain employs TRBV9 and TRBJ1-4; D gene uncertain. Trimming took off 4 bases at V and 5 bases at J, with 15 bases between the two ends. The length of the CDR3 is 15 residues. CDR1 and CDR2 from the germline V gene are SGDLS and YYNGEE. The CDR3 DNA reads as TGTGCCAGCAGCCCTACGCCACGAGGAAATGAAAAACTGTTTTTT. Protein sequence: CASSPTPRGNEKLFF.

CDR3 sequence (DNA): TGTGCCAGCACCCCAGGAGGAGTGAACACTGAAGCTTTCTTT. Protein: CASTPGGVNTEAFF. The rearrangement links TRBV7-2 to TRBJ1-1; no clear D. V lost 7 bases and J 0 bases, leaving 12 bases between the germline ends. The CDR3 sequence is 14 residues long. Per the germline V gene, CDR1 is SGHTA and CDR2 is FQGNSA.

The chain has TRBV5-6 and TRBJ1-4, with D maybe TRBD1 (6 bases). CDR1 is SGHDT, CDR2 YYEEEE, per germline. V was pared by 3 bases and J by 4 bases, with 13 bases between. The CDR3 runs to 15 residues. For the CDR3, the DNA is TGTGCCAGCAGCTCGACAGGATTAGATAATGAAAAACTGTTTTTT. Translating it yields CASSSTGLDNEKLFF.

The chain employs TRBV7-2 and TRBJ1-6; weak D call: TRBD1 (6 bases). V was pared by 3 bases and J by 6 bases, with 15 bases between. This CDR3 is built from 16 residues. Germline CDR1 SGHTA, CDR2 FQGNSA. CDR3 DNA: TGTGCCAGCAGCTTGGGGGCTACCGGCTTTAATTCACCCCTCCACTTT. Translated, it gives CASSLGATGFNSPLHF.

The CDR3 coding sequence is TGTGCCAGCAGCACTACTAGCGGGGGGACCACAGATACGCAGTATTTT. The encoded protein is CASSTTSGGTTDTQYF. The V and J genes are TRBV11-3 and TRBJ2-3; 12 nucleotides line up with TRBD2. Germline-derived CDR1 and CDR2 are SGHNT and YENEEA. There are 16 residues in the CDR3. With V trimmed by 5 bases and J by 2 bases, 5 bases remained unmatched.

The chain employs TRBV19 and TRBJ1-1, with D unresolved. The CDR3 is 14 residues long. V was clipped by 7 bases and J by 2 bases, with 14 bases between them. Germline V gene sequence: CDR1 LNHDA, CDR2 SQIVND (reference sequence). CDR3 loop: CASKNSGKNTEAFF. The CDR3 DNA reads TGTGCCAGTAAGAACTCCGGGAAAAACACTGAAGCTTTCTTT.

This chain connects TRBV19 to TRBJ2-2, with D hard to call. The CDR3 covers 14 residues. CDR1 is LNHDA, CDR2 SQIVND, per germline (reference sequence). Trimming shortened V by 3 bases and J by 3 bases, and 8 bases separated the two germline ends. As DNA, the CDR3 is TGTGCCAGTAGTATTAACTACTACACCGGGGAGCTGTTTTTT. This translates into CASSINYYTGELFF.

The chain uses TRBV18 and TRBJ1-5; no reliable D call. Germline CDR1 reads KGHSH; CDR2 reads LQKENI. Trimming took off 3 bases at V and 6 bases at J, with 12 bases between the two ends. The CDR3 contains 14 residues. CDR3 region: CASSPSDFTQPQHF. In DNA form, the CDR3 reads TGTGCCAGCTCACCCTCGGACTTTACTCAGCCCCAGCATTTT.

The chain joins TRBV6-2 or TRBV6-3 to TRBJ1-5; D uncertain. Trimming left V 5 bases short and J 5 bases short, with 10 bases between. Germline V gives CDR1 MNHEY, CDR2 SVGEGT. This CDR3 is built from 13 residues. Here the CDR3 DNA reads TGTGCCAGCAGTCAATTGTTAGATCAGCCCCAGCATTTT. This encodes CASSQLLDQPQHF.